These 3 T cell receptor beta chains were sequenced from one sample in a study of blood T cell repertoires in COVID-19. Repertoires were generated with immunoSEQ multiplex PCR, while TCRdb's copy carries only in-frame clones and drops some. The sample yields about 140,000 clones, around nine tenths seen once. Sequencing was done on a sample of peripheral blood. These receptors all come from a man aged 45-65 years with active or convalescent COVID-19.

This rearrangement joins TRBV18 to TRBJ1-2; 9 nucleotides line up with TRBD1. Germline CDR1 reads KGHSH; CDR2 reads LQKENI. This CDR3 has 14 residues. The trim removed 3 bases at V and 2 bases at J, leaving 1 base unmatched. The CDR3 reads CASSPGQGNYGYTF. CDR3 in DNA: TGTGCCAGCTCACCGGGACAGGGAAACTATGGCTACACCTTC.

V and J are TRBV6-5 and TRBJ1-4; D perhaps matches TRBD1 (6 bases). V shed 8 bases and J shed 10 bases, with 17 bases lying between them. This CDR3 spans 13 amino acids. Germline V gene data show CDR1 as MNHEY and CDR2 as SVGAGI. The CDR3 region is CASGDNLHLKLFF. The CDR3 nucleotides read TGTGCCAGCGGGGACAATTTGCACCTAAAACTGTTTTTT.

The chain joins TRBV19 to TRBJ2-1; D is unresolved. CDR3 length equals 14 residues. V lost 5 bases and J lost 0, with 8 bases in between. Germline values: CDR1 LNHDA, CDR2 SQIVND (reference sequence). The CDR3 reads CASSPPSSYNEQFF. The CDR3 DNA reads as TGTGCCAGTAGTCCACCGAGCTCCTACAATGAGCAGTTCTTC.